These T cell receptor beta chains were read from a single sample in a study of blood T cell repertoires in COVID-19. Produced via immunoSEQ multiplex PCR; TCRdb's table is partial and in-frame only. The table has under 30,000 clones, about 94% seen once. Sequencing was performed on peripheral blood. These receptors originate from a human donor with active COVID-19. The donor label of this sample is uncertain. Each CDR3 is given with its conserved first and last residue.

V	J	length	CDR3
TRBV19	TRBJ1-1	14	CASSIWSGNTEAFF
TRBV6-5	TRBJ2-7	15	CASSYRDREFYEQYF
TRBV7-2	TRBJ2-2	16	CASSRMTILRAGELFF
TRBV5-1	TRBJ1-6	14	CASSLNLYNSPLHF
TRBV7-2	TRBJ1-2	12	CASSLIGYGYTF
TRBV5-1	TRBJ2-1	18	CASSRGTSGSDSYNEQFF
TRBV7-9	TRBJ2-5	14	CASSLAGGVETQYF
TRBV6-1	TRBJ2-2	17	CASSGFWTSGNTGELFF
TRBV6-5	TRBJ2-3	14	CASSNGQVPDTQYF
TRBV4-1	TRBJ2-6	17	CASSQDRGDAGANVLTF
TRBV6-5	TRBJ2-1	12	CASGRGYNEQFF
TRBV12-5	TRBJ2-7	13	CASGLDHIYEQYF
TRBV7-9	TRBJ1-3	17	CASSPQGVTSSGNTIYF
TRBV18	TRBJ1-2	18	CASSSQNYPTIANYGYTF
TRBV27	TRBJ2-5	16	CASSLIGSGGQETQYF
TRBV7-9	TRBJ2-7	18	CASSLAILTGTGGDEQYF
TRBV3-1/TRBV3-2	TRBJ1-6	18	CASSQGQSTGTGSSPLHF
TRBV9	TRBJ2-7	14	CASSIGTGSYEQYF
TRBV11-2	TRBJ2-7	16	CASSSLGTSGTYEQYF
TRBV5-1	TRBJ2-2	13	CASSLLGGGELFF
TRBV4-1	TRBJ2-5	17	CASSQEISGGPGETQYF
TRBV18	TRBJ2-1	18	CASSPQRPGLGHGYEQFF
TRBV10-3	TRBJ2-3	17	CATTSGLAAPSTDTQYF
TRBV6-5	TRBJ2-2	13	CASSYRRVGELFF
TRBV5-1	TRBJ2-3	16	CASSLGSRGYTDTQYF
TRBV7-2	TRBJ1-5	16	CASSLEGGLYDQPQHF
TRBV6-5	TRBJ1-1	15	CASIPGHTEDTEAFF
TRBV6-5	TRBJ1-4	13	CASSKDRGEKLFF
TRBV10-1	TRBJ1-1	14	CASSEAGGRTEAFF
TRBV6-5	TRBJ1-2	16	CASSYRGTGPNYGYTF
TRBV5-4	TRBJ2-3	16	CASSGDSGGSPHTQYF
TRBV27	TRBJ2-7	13	CASSSGGSYEQYF
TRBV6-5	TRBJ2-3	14	CASSTSGGTDTQYF
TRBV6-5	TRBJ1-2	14	CASGGQEVIGGYTF
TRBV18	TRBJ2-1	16	CASSPLSRESYNEQFF
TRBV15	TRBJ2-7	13	CATRGDNTYEQYF
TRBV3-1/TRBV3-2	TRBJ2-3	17	CASSPTSGSSRTDTQYF
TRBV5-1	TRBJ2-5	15	CASSSYQDTAPTQYF
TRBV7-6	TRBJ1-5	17	CASSLEGTLEGNQPQHF
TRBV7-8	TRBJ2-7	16	CASSGGTGGYSYEQYF
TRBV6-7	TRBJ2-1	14	CASSSPPLYNEQFF
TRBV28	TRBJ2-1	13	CASSLLSGNEQFF
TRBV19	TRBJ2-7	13	CASSPDRVSEQYF
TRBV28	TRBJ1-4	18	CASSLVVSGPLTNEKLFF
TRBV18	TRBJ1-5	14	CASSPGQGSQPQHF
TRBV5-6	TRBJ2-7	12	CASSLGQGEQYF
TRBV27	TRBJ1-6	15	CASSGIGQGGSPLHF
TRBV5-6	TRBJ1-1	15	CASSGATGLVTEAFF
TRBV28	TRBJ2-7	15	CASSFGQVDSYEQYF
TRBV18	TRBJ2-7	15	CASSPVGGPGGEQYF
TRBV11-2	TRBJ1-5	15	CASSLVSGGNQPQHF
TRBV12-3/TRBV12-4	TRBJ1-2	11	CASSSQVLYTF
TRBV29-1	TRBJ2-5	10	CSTGSETQYF
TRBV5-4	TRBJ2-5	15	CASSLTGTSYETQYF
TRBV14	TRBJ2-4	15	CASSRQGPLKNIQYF